The TCR beta chain under discussion was sequenced for a study of shared clonotypes between healthy human individuals. Concerning this clone: The antigen remains undetermined.

The authors ran the assay at deep level. Clones were read by immunoSEQ multiplex PCR, and TCRdb kept only the in-frame ones, dropping some. The sample yields roughly 1,100,000 clones, around 75% seen once. Regarding the study as a whole: Although depth was large, rarefaction showed that sequencing of the sorted subsets was incomplete.

Donors were healthy HIV-negative adults without recent acute infections or vaccinations. Unmatched junction bases numbered 17, after V lost 5 bases and J lost 4 bases. Germline V gene lookup returns CDR1 SNHLY and CDR2 FYNNEI. This CDR3 is built from 19 residues. Sequenced input: memory CD4+ T cells sorted from blood. The subset is: CD45RA-negative fraction. The receptor was isolated from a man younger than 35 in good health. The chain is built from TRBV2 and TRBJ2-6; 7 nucleotides match TRBD1. The CDR3 sequence: CASSIRDSPSQGGANVLTF. Written as DNA, the CDR3 is TGTGCCAGCAGTATCCGGGACAGCCCCTCTCAGGGGGGGGCCAACGTCCTGACTTTC.